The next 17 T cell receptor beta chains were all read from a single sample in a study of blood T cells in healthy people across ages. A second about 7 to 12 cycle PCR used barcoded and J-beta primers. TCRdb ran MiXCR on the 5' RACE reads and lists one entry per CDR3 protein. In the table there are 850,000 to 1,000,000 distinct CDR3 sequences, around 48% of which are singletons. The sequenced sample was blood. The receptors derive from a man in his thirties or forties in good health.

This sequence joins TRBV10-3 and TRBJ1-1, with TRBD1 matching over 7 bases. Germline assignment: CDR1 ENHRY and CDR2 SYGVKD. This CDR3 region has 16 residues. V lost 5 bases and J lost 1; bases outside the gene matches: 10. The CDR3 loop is CAISSPGGQKNTEAFF. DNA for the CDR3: TGTGCCATCAGTTCCCCGGGGGGACAGAAGAACACTGAAGCTTTCTTT.

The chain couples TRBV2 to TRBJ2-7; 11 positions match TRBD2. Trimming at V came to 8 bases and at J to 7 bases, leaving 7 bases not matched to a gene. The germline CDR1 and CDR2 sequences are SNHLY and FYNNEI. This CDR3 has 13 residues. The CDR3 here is CASELAGEYEQYF. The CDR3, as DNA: TGTGCCAGCGAACTAGCGGGGGAATATGAGCAGTACTTC.

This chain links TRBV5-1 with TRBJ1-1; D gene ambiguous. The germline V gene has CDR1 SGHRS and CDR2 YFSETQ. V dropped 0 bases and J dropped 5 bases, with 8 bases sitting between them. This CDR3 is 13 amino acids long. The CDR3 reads CASSLGAQTEAFF. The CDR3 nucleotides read TGCGCCAGCAGCTTGGGAGCACAAACTGAAGCTTTCTTT.

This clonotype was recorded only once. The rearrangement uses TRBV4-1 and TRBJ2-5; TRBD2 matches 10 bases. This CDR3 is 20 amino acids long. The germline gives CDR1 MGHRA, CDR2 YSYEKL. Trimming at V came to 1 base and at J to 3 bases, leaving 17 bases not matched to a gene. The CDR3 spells CASSQVRPVSLAGDEETQYF. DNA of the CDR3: TGCGCCAGCAGCCAAGTAAGACCAGTTTCCCTAGCGGGGGACGAAGAGACCCAGTACTTC.

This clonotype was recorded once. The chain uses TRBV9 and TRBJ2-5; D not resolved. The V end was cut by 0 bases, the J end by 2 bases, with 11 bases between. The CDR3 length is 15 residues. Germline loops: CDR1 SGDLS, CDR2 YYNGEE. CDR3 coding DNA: TGTGCCAGCAGCGTAGCTGGAGCAGAGCAAGAGACCCAGTACTTC. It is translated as CASSVAGAEQETQYF.

For the CDR3, the DNA is TGTGCCACCAGCAGAGAACAGGGGACAGTTCTTAATCAGCCCCAGCATTTT. As protein: CATSREQGTVLNQPQHF. The chain recombines TRBV15 with TRBJ1-5; 7 bases align to TRBD1. With V trimmed by 0 bases and J by 4 bases, 9 bases remained unmatched. This CDR3 is 17 amino acids long. CDR1 and CDR2 from the germline V gene are LNHNV and YYDKDF (reference sequence).

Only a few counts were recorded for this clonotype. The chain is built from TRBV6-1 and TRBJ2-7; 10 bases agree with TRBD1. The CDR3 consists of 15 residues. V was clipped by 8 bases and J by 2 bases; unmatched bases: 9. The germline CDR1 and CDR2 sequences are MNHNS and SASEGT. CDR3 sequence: CASQRSGQGPYEQYF. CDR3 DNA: TGTGCCAGCCAAAGGTCGGGACAGGGGCCCTACGAGCAGTACTTC.

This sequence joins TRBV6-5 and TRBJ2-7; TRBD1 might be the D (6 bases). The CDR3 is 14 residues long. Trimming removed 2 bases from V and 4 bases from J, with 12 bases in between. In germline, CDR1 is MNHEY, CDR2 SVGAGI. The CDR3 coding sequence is TGTGCCAGCAGTTACACCCGGCAGGGGTACGAGCAGTACTTC. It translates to CASSYTRQGYEQYF.

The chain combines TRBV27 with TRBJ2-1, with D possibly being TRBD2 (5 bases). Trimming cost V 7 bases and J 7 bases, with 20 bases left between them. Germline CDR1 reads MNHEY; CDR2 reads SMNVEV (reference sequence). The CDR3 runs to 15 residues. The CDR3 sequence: CASTFRPPEVNEQFF. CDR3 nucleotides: TGTGCCAGCACATTTCGTCCGCCGGAGGTAAATGAGCAGTTCTTC.

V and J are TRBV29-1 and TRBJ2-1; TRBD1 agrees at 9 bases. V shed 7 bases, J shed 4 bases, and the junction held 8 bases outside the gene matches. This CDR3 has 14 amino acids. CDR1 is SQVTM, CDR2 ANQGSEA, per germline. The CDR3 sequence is CSEKRTGAYNEQFF. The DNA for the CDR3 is TGCAGCGAAAAGCGGACAGGGGCTTACAATGAGCAGTTCTTC.

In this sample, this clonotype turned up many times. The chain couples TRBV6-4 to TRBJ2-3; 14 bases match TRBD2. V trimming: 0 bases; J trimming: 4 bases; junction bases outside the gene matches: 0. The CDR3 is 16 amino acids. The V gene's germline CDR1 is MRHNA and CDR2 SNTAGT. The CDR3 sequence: CASSDSTSGGADTQYF. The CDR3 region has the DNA TGTGCCAGCAGTGACTCGACTAGCGGGGGGGCAGATACGCAGTATTTT.

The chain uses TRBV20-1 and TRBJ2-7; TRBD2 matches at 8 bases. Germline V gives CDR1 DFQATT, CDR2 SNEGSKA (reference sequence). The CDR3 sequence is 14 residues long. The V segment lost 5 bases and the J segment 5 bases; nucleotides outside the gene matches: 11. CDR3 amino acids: CSAPVAGWGDEQYF. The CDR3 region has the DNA TGCAGTGCTCCCGTAGCGGGATGGGGCGACGAGCAGTACTTC.

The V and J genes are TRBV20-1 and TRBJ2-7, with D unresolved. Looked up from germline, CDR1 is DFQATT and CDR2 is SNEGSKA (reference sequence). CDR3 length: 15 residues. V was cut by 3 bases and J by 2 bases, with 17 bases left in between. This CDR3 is CSASDPSQVTYEQYF. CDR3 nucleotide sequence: TGCAGTGCTAGCGATCCCAGCCAGGTCACCTACGAGCAGTACTTC.

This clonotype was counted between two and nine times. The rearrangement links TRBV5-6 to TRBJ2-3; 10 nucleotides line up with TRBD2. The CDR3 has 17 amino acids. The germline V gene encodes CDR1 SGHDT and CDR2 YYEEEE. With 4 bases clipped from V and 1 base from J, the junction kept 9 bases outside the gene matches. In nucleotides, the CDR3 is TGTGCCAGCAGCAGGCTAGCGGGGGCCTCGGGCACAGATACGCAGTATTTT. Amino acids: CASSRLAGASGTDTQYF.

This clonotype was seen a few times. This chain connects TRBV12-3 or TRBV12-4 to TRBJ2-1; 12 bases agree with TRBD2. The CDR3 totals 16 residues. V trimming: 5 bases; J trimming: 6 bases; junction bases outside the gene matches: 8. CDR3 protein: CASSPPTSGGRNEQFF. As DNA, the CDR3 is TGTGCCAGCAGTCCCCCGACTAGCGGGGGCCGCAATGAGCAGTTCTTC.

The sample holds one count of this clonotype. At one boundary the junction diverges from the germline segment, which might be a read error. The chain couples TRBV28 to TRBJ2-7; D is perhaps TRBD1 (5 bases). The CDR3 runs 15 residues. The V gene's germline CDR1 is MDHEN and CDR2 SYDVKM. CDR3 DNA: TGTGCCAGCACCGCAGGGCAGGTCGGCTCTTACGGGCAGTACTTC. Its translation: CASTAGQVGSYGQYF.

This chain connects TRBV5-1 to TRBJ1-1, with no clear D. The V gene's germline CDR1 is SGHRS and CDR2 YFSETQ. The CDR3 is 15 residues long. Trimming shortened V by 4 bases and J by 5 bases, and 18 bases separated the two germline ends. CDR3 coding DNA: TGCGCCAGCAGCCTGAACGTGATGTCGGGGACTGAAGCTTTCTTT. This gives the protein CASSLNVMSGTEAFF.